This entry lists 32 T cell receptor beta chains sequenced from one sample in a study of cytomegalovirus exposure and HLA in healthy donors. The PCR employed 60 Vbeta primers together with 13 Jbeta primers. TCRdb's copy holds only in-frame clones and misses some; the assay was immunoSEQ multiplex PCR. The table includes over 150,000 clones, 84% detected once. The sequenced material came from PBMCs. All receptors derive from a girl between 10 and 17 years old in good health and CMV-seropositive.

The chain links TRBV28 to TRBJ1-2, with D maybe TRBD1 (6 bases). Germline V gives CDR1 MDHEN, CDR2 SYDVKM. The length of the CDR3 is 18 residues. Trimming cost V 6 bases and J 1 base, with 24 bases left between them. In DNA form, the CDR3 reads TGTGCCAGCAGCTTGATTCATGGCGGCGGGGGCTTTAACTATGGCTACACCTTC. Translation: CASSLIHGGGGFNYGYTF.

The J gene is TRBJ2-2, the V gene TRBV5-1; 9 bases are a match to TRBD1. The J segment lost 1 base and the V segment lost 4 bases, leaving 5 bases of the junction unmatched. The germline gives CDR1 SGHRS, CDR2 YFSETQ. There are 16 residues in the CDR3. CDR3 in DNA: TGCGCCAGCAGCCCGCAGACAGGGGGGAACACCGGGGAGCTGTTTTTT. Its protein is CASSPQTGGNTGELFF.

The chain is built from TRBV7-6 and TRBJ2-7; 8 nucleotides match TRBD1. Looked up from germline, CDR1 is SGHVS and CDR2 is FNYEAQ. V dropped 4 bases and J dropped 3; count of bases not matched to a gene: 11. CDR3 length equals 16 residues. The CDR3 DNA is TGTGCCAGCAGCTCCCTGACAGGGGAAAAAGTCTACGAGCAGTACTTC. Its translation: CASSSLTGEKVYEQYF.

V and J are TRBV14 and TRBJ1-1; 8 bases agree with TRBD1. V lost 4 bases and J lost 3; bases outside the gene matches: 4. This CDR3 has 14 amino acids. Germline loops: CDR1 SGHDN, CDR2 FVKESK. The CDR3 reads CASSPRDRYTEAFF. CDR3 nucleotides: TGTGCCAGCAGCCCCCGGGACAGGTACACTGAAGCTTTCTTT.

The rearrangement uses TRBV19 and TRBJ1-1, with TRBD1 matching over 8 bases. The V gene end was trimmed by 5 bases and the J gene end by 1 base; junction bases not matched to a gene: 12. CDR1 is LNHDA and CDR2 is SQIVND in the germline V gene (reference sequence). The CDR3 covers 17 residues. Here the CDR3 reads CASSPRQGAGTNTEAFF. The CDR3, as DNA: TGTGCCAGTAGTCCTCGCCAGGGGGCAGGGACGAACACTGAAGCTTTCTTT.

The chain combines TRBV27 with TRBJ2-7; 7 bases match TRBD1. The germline V gene has CDR1 MNHEY and CDR2 SMNVEV (reference sequence). This CDR3 is 16 amino acids long. V lost 5 bases and J lost 1; bases outside the gene matches: 11. In DNA, the CDR3 is TGTGCCAGCAGTCCCGGACAGGTAATTTTTTCCTACGAGCAGTACTTC. It encodes CASSPGQVIFSYEQYF.

The rearrangement joins TRBV4-2 to TRBJ1-1, with D possibly matching TRBD1 (5 bases). From germline, CDR1 is LGHNA and CDR2 YNFKEQ. V dropped 2 bases and J dropped 3 bases, with 25 bases sitting between them. The CDR3 is made up of 19 amino acids. CDR3 nucleotide sequence: TGTGCCAGCAGCCAACTCCCCCCAACTGGGGAGGGGTTTCACACTGAAGCTTTCTTT. It codes for CASSQLPPTGEGFHTEAFF.

CDR3 DNA sequence: TGTGCCAGCAGTGAGCGTCCCCCATCTAACTATGGCTACACCTTC. Translating gives CASSERPPSNYGYTF. The chain recombines TRBV2 with TRBJ1-2; no clear D gene. The CDR3 contains 15 residues. V lost 3 bases and J lost 0, with 11 bases in between. Germline CDR1 reads SNHLY; CDR2 reads FYNNEI.

This clone was observed once. The V and J genes are TRBV10-3 and TRBJ1-1; weak D call: TRBD1 (5 bases). CDR1 ENHRY and CDR2 SYGVKD come from the germline V gene. The CDR3 has 18 residues. V dropped 0 bases and J dropped 5 bases, with 22 bases sitting between them. DNA for the CDR3: TGTGCCATCAGTGAGTCGGCTGGGGACGACGGCGGGGATACTGAAGCTTTCTTT. This encodes CAISESAGDDGGDTEAFF.

The chain couples TRBV13 to TRBJ2-3; possibly TRBD2 for D (6 bases). The CDR3 loop spans 14 amino acids. Germline assignment: CDR1 PRHDT and CDR2 FYEKMQ (reference sequence). V dropped 8 bases and J dropped 2 bases, with 14 bases sitting between them. The CDR3 region is CASRGAGITDTQYF. In nucleotides, the CDR3 is TGTGCCAGCCGGGGCGCGGGAATCACAGATACGCAGTATTTT.

In DNA form, the CDR3 reads TGTGCCAGCAGCTTAGGCGGGGCGGGGGCGAACACTGAAGCTTTCTTT. It yields the protein CASSLGGAGANTEAFF. This rearrangement joins TRBV7-9 to TRBJ1-1, with D tentatively TRBD1 (6 bases). The germline gives CDR1 SEHNR, CDR2 FQNEAQ (reference sequence). Trimming shortened V by 1 base and J by 1 base, and 13 bases separated the two germline ends. This CDR3 region has 16 residues.

The CDR3 protein is CASSSRNGQVSRELFF. DNA of the CDR3: TGTGCCAGTAGTTCCCGAAACGGACAGGTCAGCCGGGAGCTGTTTTTT. V usage is TRBV19 and J usage is TRBJ2-2; 7 nucleotides align to TRBD1. J was trimmed by 9 bases and V by 5 bases; bases with no gene match: 15. The CDR3 contains 16 residues. Germline V gene data show CDR1 as LNHDA and CDR2 as SQIVND (reference sequence).

V usage is TRBV7-9 and J usage is TRBJ1-5; no reliable D call. CDR1 is SEHNR and CDR2 is FQNEAQ in the germline V gene (reference sequence). The ends were cut back, 4 bases at V and 4 bases at J, with 8 bases in the middle. CDR3 length: 13 residues. CDR3 sequence: CASSSGSNQPQHF. The CDR3 DNA is TGTGCCAGCAGCTCTGGCAGTAATCAGCCCCAGCATTTT.

The CDR3 spells CASSSTGPNEKLFF. The CDR3 nucleotides read TGCGCCAGCAGCTCCACAGGGCCTAATGAAAAACTGTTTTTT. V is TRBV5-1 and J is TRBJ1-4, with a possible D match to TRBD1 (6 bases). The ends were cut back, 3 bases at V and 3 bases at J, with 9 bases in the middle. This CDR3 is 14 amino acids long. Looked up from germline, CDR1 is SGHRS and CDR2 is YFSETQ.

The chain is built from TRBV19 and TRBJ1-2, with 8 bases fitting TRBD1. The germline V gene encodes CDR1 LNHDA and CDR2 SQIVND (reference sequence). Trimming removed 5 bases from V and 5 bases from J; junction bases left unmatched: 7. CDR3 length: 14 amino acids. For the CDR3, the DNA is TGTGCCAGTAGTTCCCAGGGGGCTAGGTATGGCTACACCTTC. Translated, it gives CASSSQGARYGYTF. Full variable domain (rest looked up from reference TRBV19 and TRBJ1-2): DGGITQSPKYLFRKEGQNVTLSCEQNLNHDAMYWYRQDPGQGLRLIYYSQIVNDFQKGDIAEGYSVSREKKESFPLTVTSAQKNPTAFYLCASSSQGARYGYTFGSGTRLTVV.

The chain carries TRBV19 and TRBJ1-2; 7 nucleotides agree with TRBD1. Germline CDR1 reads LNHDA; CDR2 reads SQIVND (reference sequence). V trimming: 1 base; J trimming: 2 bases; junction bases outside the gene matches: 7. CDR3 length: 16 residues. Here the CDR3 reads CASSIGRDRVNYGYTF. The DNA for the CDR3 is TGTGCCAGTAGTATAGGACGTGACAGGGTCAACTATGGCTACACCTTC.

This chain joins TRBV19 and TRBJ1-5, with unresolved D. In germline, CDR1 is LNHDA, CDR2 SQIVND (reference sequence). Trimming took off 10 bases at V and 3 bases at J, with 10 bases between the two ends. The CDR3 is made up of 12 amino acids. This CDR3 is CATREANQPQHF. The CDR3 DNA is TGTGCCACCCGGGAGGCCAATCAGCCCCAGCATTTT.

This clone was found a few times. The V and J genes are TRBV7-6 and TRBJ2-2; TRBD1 matches 11 bases. The CDR3 is 15 residues long. The V gene's germline CDR1 is SGHVS and CDR2 FNYEAQ. V dropped 5 bases and J dropped 4; count of bases not matched to a gene: 3. The CDR3 DNA follows: TGTGCCAGCAGCCTCGGACAGGGGGCCACCGGGGAGCTGTTTTTT. Amino acid sequence: CASSLGQGATGELFF.

The chain couples TRBV7-3 to TRBJ2-7; 10 nucleotides line up with TRBD1. The germline CDR1 and CDR2 sequences are SGHTA and FQGTGA. CDR3 length: 15 residues. V gave up 4 bases and J gave up 5 bases; unmatched junction bases: 8. The CDR3 here is CASSSTGTGADEQYF. The DNA for the CDR3 is TGTGCCAGCAGCTCGACCGGGACAGGGGCAGACGAGCAGTACTTC. The variable domain in full, with the rest retrieved from reference TRBV7-3 and TRBJ2-7, is GAGVSQTPSNKVTEKGKYVELRCDPISGHTALYWYRQSLGQGPEFLIYFQGTGAADDSGLPNDRFFAVRPEGSVSTLKIQRTERGDSAVYLCASSSTGTGADEQYFGPGTRLTVT.

V gene TRBV5-4 combines with J gene TRBJ1-6, with D unresolved. CDR1 and CDR2 from the germline V gene are SGHNT and YYREEE (reference sequence). V was clipped by 4 bases and J by 0 bases, with 14 bases between them. This CDR3 has 17 residues. DNA for the CDR3: TGTGCCAGCAGCCTATCGACTCCGAGCTCCTATAATTCACCCCTCCACTTT. Translation gives CASSLSTPSSYNSPLHF.

The chain links TRBV6-1 to TRBJ1-5, with TRBD1 identical over 7 bases. The CDR3 length is 12 residues. Losses at the gene ends were 8 bases for V and 6 bases for J; bases not matched to a gene: 4. Germline V lookup: CDR1 MNHNS, CDR2 SASEGT. Here the CDR3 reads CASLDRTQPQHF. The CDR3 bases are TGTGCCAGCCTGGACAGGACTCAGCCCCAGCATTTT.

The chain combines TRBV19 with TRBJ2-2; 10 bases line up with TRBD1. This CDR3 contains 15 residues. The germline gives CDR1 LNHDA, CDR2 SQIVND (reference sequence). Trimming removed 4 bases from V and 4 bases from J; junction bases left unmatched: 3. The CDR3 DNA reads as TGTGCCAGTAGTACCAGACAGGGGGCCACCGGGGAGCTGTTTTTT. Its translation: CASSTRQGATGELFF.

J is TRBJ2-2 and V is TRBV27; D perhaps matches TRBD1 (5 bases). Germline V lookup: CDR1 MNHEY, CDR2 SMNVEV (reference sequence). V was pared by 3 bases and J by 1 base, with 15 bases between. The CDR3 is 17 residues long. The CDR3 here is CASSFIRGFKNTGELFF. CDR3 nucleotide sequence: TGTGCCAGCAGTTTCATTAGGGGTTTTAAGAACACCGGGGAGCTGTTTTTT.

V gene TRBV11-2 combines with J gene TRBJ1-2; 8 bases line up with TRBD1. Trimming at V came to 1 base and at J to 3 bases, leaving 4 bases not matched to a gene. Germline V lookup: CDR1 SGHAT, CDR2 FQNNGV. CDR3 size: 15 residues. CDR3 DNA sequence: TGTGCCAGCAGCTTAGCACAGGGGGGATACTATGGCTACACCTTC. It yields the protein CASSLAQGGYYGYTF.

V and J are TRBV9 and TRBJ1-1, with a possible D match to TRBD1 (6 bases). The CDR3 contains 13 residues. V dropped 2 bases and J dropped 4 bases, with 9 bases sitting between them. CDR1 is SGDLS and CDR2 is YYNGEE in the germline V gene. The CDR3 loop is CASSVLQGTEAFF. The CDR3 nucleotides read TGTGCCAGCAGCGTTCTACAGGGCACTGAAGCTTTCTTT.

The CDR3 protein is CSVDRGYGTGELFF. The CDR3 DNA is TGCAGCGTTGACCGGGGGTATGGAACCGGGGAGCTGTTTTTT. This chain joins TRBV29-1 and TRBJ2-2; the D gene is possibly TRBD2 (6 bases). Per germline, CDR1 SQVTM and CDR2 ANQGSEA. The CDR3 extends over 14 amino acids. V lost 3 bases and J 5 bases, leaving 13 bases between the germline ends.

The chain combines TRBV19 with TRBJ1-5; 7 bases are shared with TRBD1. The germline CDR1 and CDR2 sequences are LNHDA and SQIVND (reference sequence). The CDR3 is 15 amino acids. J was trimmed by 7 bases and V by 6 bases; bases with no gene match: 12. Written as DNA, the CDR3 is TGTGCCAGTAGACTCGGGACAGCGGCGGCCCAGCCCCAGCATTTT. It encodes CASRLGTAAAQPQHF.

The V call is TRBV6-4, the J call TRBJ2-2; possible D gene TRBD2, 6 bases. Trimming cost V 6 bases and J 4 bases, with 18 bases left between them. Germline V CDR1 and CDR2: MRHNA, SNTAGT. This CDR3 spans 16 amino acids. CDR3 DNA: TGTGCCAGCAGCCCCGAACCGGAGGGGACCACCGGGGAGCTGTTTTTT. Translated: CASSPEPEGTTGELFF.

The chain is built from TRBV11-3 and TRBJ1-1; D call uncertain. The V and J ends lost 0 bases and 0 bases respectively, with 8 bases between them. The CDR3 totals 15 residues. From germline, CDR1 is SGHNT and CDR2 YENEEA. The CDR3 here is CASSLEGLVNTEAFF. The CDR3 nucleotides read TGTGCCAGCAGCTTAGAGGGTCTAGTGAACACTGAAGCTTTCTTT. The whole variable domain, remainder taken from reference TRBV11-3 and TRBJ1-1, is EAGVVQSPRYKIIEKKQPVAFWCNPISGHNTLYWYLQNLGQGPELLIRYENEEAVDDSQLPKDRFSAERLKGVDSTLKIQPAELGDSAVYLCASSLEGLVNTEAFFGQGTRLTVV.

This clone showed up many times. In DNA form, the CDR3 reads TGCGCCAGCTACCCGGGAGGGGTAAGGGACAATGAGCAGTTCTTC. Its translation: CASYPGGVRDNEQFF. The V gene is TRBV5-1, the J gene TRBJ2-1, with 8 bases lining up with TRBD2. There are 15 residues in the CDR3. J lost 5 bases, V lost 7 bases, and 11 bases had no gene match. CDR1 and CDR2 (germline): SGHRS, YFSETQ.

The chain combines TRBV7-9 with TRBJ2-7; 8 positions agree with TRBD2. The CDR3 is 14 amino acids. The ends lost 5 bases at V and 2 bases at J; junction bases unmatched: 5. Germline CDR1 and CDR2: SEHNR and FQNEAQ (reference sequence). CDR3 protein: CASSPLGGAYEQYF. The CDR3, as DNA: TGTGCCAGCAGCCCCCTCGGGGGGGCCTACGAGCAGTACTTC.

V and J are TRBV27 and TRBJ1-1, with D possibly TRBD1 on 5 matching bases. CDR1 MNHEY and CDR2 SMNVEV come from the germline V gene (reference sequence). Trimming cost V 1 base and J 0 bases, with 9 bases left between them. CDR3 length: 15 residues. CDR3 nucleotides: TGTGCCAGCAGTTTATACGCAGGGATGAACACTGAAGCTTTCTTT. It translates to CASSLYAGMNTEAFF.